The rows below give T cell receptor beta chains drawn from one sample of a study of neurological immune-mediated disorders. Via MiXCR, TCRdb re-called the 5' RACE reads, giving one row per CDR3 protein. The data hold about 62,000 distinct CDR3 sequences, with around 4.8% observed a single time. Sample: PBMCs. These receptors all stem from a woman in her forties or fifties with multiple sclerosis. The CDR3 runs from the conserved cysteine through the conserved F or W. The D gene is left open where the match is weak. For some rows the clone size is stated as once, few or many, or as a class when expanded; others skip it.

v_call	j_call	d_call	clone_size	cdr3_nt	cdr3_aa
TRBV5-6	TRBJ1-1	-	many	TGTGCCAGCAGCTTGGGGGGGACGGGTAACACTGAAGCTTTCTTT	CASSLGGTGNTEAFF
TRBV7-6	TRBJ2-7	-	many	TGTGCCAGCAGCCACTCGGGACCCTACGAGCAGTACTTC	CASSHSGPYEQYF
TRBV4-1	TRBJ1-2	-	many	TGCGCCAGCAGCCAAGAGGGTGCCAGGGTGGGAGCTAACTATGGCTACACCTTC	CASSQEGARVGANYGYTF
TRBV20-1	TRBJ1-5	-	few	TGCAGTGCTCCTCACGCGGCGGCAGGGGCTTTTCGGCCCCAGCATTTT	CSAPHAAAGAFRPQHF
TRBV13	TRBJ2-2	TRBD1	-	TGTGCCAGCAGCCAGGGACAGGGGTGGACCGGGGAGCTGTTTTTT	CASSQGQGWTGELFF
TRBV29-1	TRBJ1-1	-	many	TGCAGCGTTGACCCAGGGGACACTGAAGCTTTCTTT	CSVDPGDTEAFF
TRBV6-2/TRBV6-3	TRBJ1-2	-	many	TGTGCCAGCATCGGACGGAACTATGGCTACACCTTC	CASIGRNYGYTF
TRBV5-1	TRBJ2-5	-	many	TGCGCCAGCAGCTTGGAAGGGTACCATGGGGAGACCCAGTACTTC	CASSLEGYHGETQYF
TRBV3-1	TRBJ1-1	-	many	TGTGCCAGCAGCCAAATCGGGAGAGACACTGAAGCTTTCTTT	CASSQIGRDTEAFF
TRBV5-5	TRBJ2-3	-	-	TGTGCCAGCAGCTTGGAAGGGGACTTAAACACAGATACGCAGTATTTT	CASSLEGDLNTDTQYF
TRBV10-3	TRBJ2-3	-	many	TGTGCCATCAGTGAAAACCTCGGGGACACAGATACGCAGTATTTT	CAISENLGDTDTQYF
TRBV10-3	TRBJ2-3	TRBD2	many	TGTGCCATCAGTGAGTCGACTAGCGGGGTGACAGATACGCAGTATTTT	CAISESTSGVTDTQYF
TRBV4-2	TRBJ2-2	TRBD1	-	TGTGCCAGCAGTCGGGACAGAATAAACACCGGGGAGCTGTTTTTT	CASSRDRINTGELFF
TRBV5-6	TRBJ1-4	-	many	TGTGCCAGCAGCTTGATTTTGGACAATTCAAATGAAAAACTGTTTTTT	CASSLILDNSNEKLFF
TRBV20-1	TRBJ1-5	-	-	TGCAGTGCTAGAACTAGCAATCAGCCCCAGCATTTT	CSARTSNQPQHF
TRBV7-2	TRBJ2-5	TRBD1	many	TGTGCCAGCAGCTTAACAGGGGGCTCGCAGACCCAGTACTTC	CASSLTGGSQTQYF
TRBV6-2/TRBV6-3	TRBJ1-1	TRBD1	many	TGTGCCAGCAGAACCCGACAGGGGGCCCGGAACACTGAAGCTTTCTTT	CASRTRQGARNTEAFF
TRBV29-1	TRBJ1-1	TRBD1	many	TGCAGCGTGGGATCGGGGACAGGGGGCAACACTGAAGCTTTCTTT	CSVGSGTGGNTEAFF
TRBV9	TRBJ1-6	-	many	TGTGCCAGCAGCGTACAGAGATCTAATTCACCCCTCCACTTT	CASSVQRSNSPLHF
TRBV7-9	TRBJ2-7	-	many	TGTGCCAGCAGCTGGTCCCTCACGGGGAACGAGCAGTACTTC	CASSWSLTGNEQYF
TRBV29-1	TRBJ1-5	-	many	TGCAGCGTGCTTGTTTCGGGTTATGGCAATCAGCCCCAGCATTTT	CSVLVSGYGNQPQHF
TRBV7-2	TRBJ2-3	-	many	TGTGCCAGCAGCTTACAGGGCTCAATTATGACAGATACGCAGTATTTT	CASSLQGSIMTDTQYF
TRBV6-5	TRBJ2-3	-	many	TGTGCCAGCAGGCGAGGACGGCAGGGCACAGATACGCAGTATTTT	CASRRGRQGTDTQYF
TRBV7-2	TRBJ2-3	TRBD2	many	TGTGCCAGCAGAGAGATATGGCGGGGGACTACAGATACGCAGTATTTT	CASREIWRGTTDTQYF
TRBV20-1	TRBJ1-2	-	many	TGCAGTGCTAGAGCAGGGTTGGGGGGCTACACCTTC	CSARAGLGGYTF
TRBV7-2	TRBJ1-6	-	many	TGTGCCAGCAGACACCAACCCGGGGCCCTCCACTTT	CASRHQPGALHF
TRBV4-3	TRBJ2-1	-	many	TGCGCCAGCAGCCGGTCAAGGTCGGGTGAGCAGTTCTTC	CASSRSRSGEQFF
TRBV5-1	TRBJ2-3	-	many	TGCGCCAGCAGCTTGGGGACGGACGCAGATACGCAGTATTTT	CASSLGTDADTQYF
TRBV29-1	TRBJ2-5	TRBD1	many	TGCAGCGTCGCGGGGACAGGGGGTCCGCAGACCCAGTACTTC	CSVAGTGGPQTQYF